This TCR beta chain was recovered during a study of shared clonotypes between healthy human individuals. The study's findings and limits: Non-shared clonotypes had lower generation probabilities than clonotypes shared by all four sorted-subset donors. It was only blood that was sampled, and tissue repertoires likely differ.

Remarks on this clone: Its cognate antigen is unknown.

The germline V gene encodes CDR1 GTSNPN and CDR2 SVGIG (reference sequence). Trimming stripped 1 base from V and 3 bases from J, with 12 bases between. This CDR3 is 15 amino acids long. The data were produced by immunoSEQ multiplex PCR, yet TCRdb's version contains in-frame clones alone and is incomplete. This table holds roughly 640,000 clones, about 96% found once. Source material: naive CD4+ T cells sorted from blood. Subset reported: CD45RA+ positively selected. The chain uses TRBV30 and TRBJ2-2, with D tentatively TRBD2 (5 bases). This TCR was recovered from a woman aged 25 to 39 in good health. In DNA, the CDR3 is TGTGCCTGGAGTGAATCTAGCTTTTACACCGGGGAGCTGTTTTTT. This codes for CAWSESSFYTGELFF. Full variable domain (rest looked up from reference TRBV30 and TRBJ2-2): SQTIHQWPATLVQPVGSPLSLECTVEGTSNPNLYWYRQAAGRGLQLLFYSVGIGQISSEVPQNLSASRPQDRQFILSSKKLLLSDSGFYLCAWSESSFYTGELFFGEGSRLTVL.